This T cell receptor (beta chain) was recovered during a study of cytomegalovirus exposure and HLA in healthy donors. Regarding this clone: Its antigen remains unknown.

The study, taken as a whole, reports: Most CMV-associated TCR beta chains were later found to appear HLA-restricted.

V was trimmed by 6 bases and J by 4 bases, leaving 16 bases between them. The CDR3 contains 14 residues. The V gene's germline CDR1 is SGHNT and CDR2 YENEEA. PCR was performed using 60 Vbeta and 13 Jbeta primers. The protocol was immunoSEQ multiplex PCR, while the TCRdb copy is restricted to in-frame clones and leaves out a portion. This repertoire shows about 150,000 clones, about 83% found once; its top ten account for 3% to 4%. The sample comprised PBMCs. This TCR derives from a woman in her thirties or forties in good health and CMV-seronegative. V usage is TRBV11-3 and J usage is TRBJ2-7, with a weak D call TRBD1 (7 bases). DNA of the CDR3: TGTGCCAGCAGTCTTTCCAGGGGGGCTTACGAGCAGTACTTC. It is translated as CASSLSRGAYEQYF.